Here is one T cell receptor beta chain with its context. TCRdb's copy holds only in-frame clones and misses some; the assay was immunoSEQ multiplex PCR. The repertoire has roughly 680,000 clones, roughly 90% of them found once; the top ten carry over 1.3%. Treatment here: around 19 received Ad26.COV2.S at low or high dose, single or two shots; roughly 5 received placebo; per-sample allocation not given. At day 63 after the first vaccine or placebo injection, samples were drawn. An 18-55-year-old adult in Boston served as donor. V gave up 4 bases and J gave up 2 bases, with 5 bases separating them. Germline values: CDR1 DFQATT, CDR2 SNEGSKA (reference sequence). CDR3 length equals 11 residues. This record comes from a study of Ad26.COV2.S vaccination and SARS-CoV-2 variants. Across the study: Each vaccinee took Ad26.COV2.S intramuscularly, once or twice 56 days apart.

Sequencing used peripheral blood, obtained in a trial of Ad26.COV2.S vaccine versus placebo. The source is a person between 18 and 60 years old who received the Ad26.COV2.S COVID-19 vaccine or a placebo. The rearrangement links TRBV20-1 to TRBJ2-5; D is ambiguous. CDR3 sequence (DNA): TGCAGTGCTAACCATCAAGAGACCCAGTACTTC. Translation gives CSANHQETQYF.